Below, 27 T cell receptor beta chains from the same sample are listed, as sequenced in a study of post-analysis software for immune sequencing data. Study results and caveats: Five or six TRBV segments were more frequent in patients than controls; TRBV5-6, TRBV5-1 and TRBV20-1 belonged to this group.

Their cognate antigens are unknown. The TCR beta cDNA libraries carried unique molecular identifiers. TCRdb itself ran the PCR reads through MiXCR, one entry per CDR3 protein. The repertoire holds approximately 570,000 distinct CDR3 sequences, with about 44% as singletons. The specimen was blood. These receptors all stem from a girl aged 10 to 17 with multiple sclerosis.

The V call is TRBV20-1, the J call TRBJ2-1; 10 nucleotides line up with TRBD2. The CDR3 runs 18 residues. The J segment lost 5 bases and the V segment lost 0 bases, leaving 13 bases of the junction unmatched. Germline-derived CDR1 and CDR2 are DFQATT and SNEGSKA (reference sequence). The CDR3 bases are TGCAGTGCTAGAGATCCGTTCCCAGCGGGAGGGACAAACAATGAGCAGTTCTTC. It translates to CSARDPFPAGGTNNEQFF.

The V gene is TRBV12-3 or TRBV12-4, the J gene TRBJ1-4; 9 nucleotides match TRBD1. The CDR3 sequence is 16 residues long. With V trimmed by 6 bases and J by 4 bases, 9 bases remained unmatched. The CDR3 DNA reads as TGTGCCAGCAGACCTCGCCCGGGACAGGGTAATGAAAAACTGTTTTTT. As protein: CASRPRPGQGNEKLFF.

V and J are TRBV20-1 and TRBJ1-4; TRBD1 might be the D (6 bases). The CDR3 covers 16 residues. Trimming took 4 bases from V and 7 from J, leaving 22 bases between them. Germline CDR1 reads DFQATT; CDR2 reads SNEGSKA (reference sequence). The CDR3 region is CSANKIPHRDSEKLFF. CDR3 bases: TGCAGTGCTAACAAAATACCTCACAGGGATAGTGAAAAACTGTTTTTT.

The V call is TRBV20-1, the J call TRBJ2-3; 9 bases align to TRBD2. The trim removed 2 bases at V and 0 bases at J, leaving 15 bases unmatched. Germline CDR1 is DFQATT and CDR2 is SNEGSKA (reference sequence). The CDR3 has 19 amino acids. The DNA of the CDR3 is TGCAGTGCTAGATCCCTTATCCAGCGGGAGGACGCTAGCACAGATACGCAGTATTTT. Translating it yields CSARSLIQREDASTDTQYF.

The CDR3 DNA reads TGTGCCATCAGTGGGACACTCGCTAGCACAGATACGCAGTATTTT. This codes for CAISGTLASTDTQYF. This chain joins TRBV10-3 and TRBJ2-3; D is perhaps TRBD1 (5 bases). Germline-derived CDR1 and CDR2 are ENHRY and SYGVKD. The germline V and J ends were trimmed by 4 bases and 0 bases, with 11 bases remaining between them. The CDR3 totals 15 residues.

DNA for the CDR3: TGCGCCAGCAGCGGACAGGGGCAAGAGACCCAGTACTTC. As protein: CASSGQGQETQYF. This sequence joins TRBV10-1 and TRBJ2-5; the match to TRBD1 covers 9 bases. This CDR3 is built from 13 residues. The V segment lost 6 bases and the J segment 2 bases; nucleotides outside the gene matches: 1. Germline CDR1 WNHNN, CDR2 SYGVQD (reference sequence).

The J gene is TRBJ1-2, the V gene TRBV7-9, with D unresolved. Germline values: CDR1 SEHNR, CDR2 FQNEAQ (reference sequence). This CDR3 is built from 14 residues. V was cut by 1 base and J by 4 bases, with 10 bases left in between. CDR3 nucleotides: TGTGCCAGCAGCTTAGGCGACGGTCTCTATGGCTACACCTTC. It is translated as CASSLGDGLYGYTF. Filled out from reference TRBV7-9 and TRBJ1-2, the complete variable domain reads DTGVSQNPRHKITKRGQNVTFRCDPISEHNRLYWYRQTLGQGPEFLTYFQNEAQLEKSRLLSDRFSAERPKGSFSTLEIQRTEQGDSAMYLCASSLGDGLYGYTFGSGTRLTVV.

The chain joins TRBV4-1 to TRBJ1-1; TRBD1 aligns across 10 bases. The CDR3 length is 15 residues. CDR1 and CDR2 from the germline V gene are MGHRA and YSYEKL. Trimming cost V 2 bases and J 5 bases; bases outside gene matches: 5. In DNA form, the CDR3 reads TGCGCCAGCAGCCAACTGGGACAGGGGAAAACTGAAGCTTTCTTT. This encodes CASSQLGQGKTEAFF.

This clonotype was found a few times. The chain carries TRBV10-3 and TRBJ2-5; D is ambiguous. Trimming removed 4 bases at V and 4 bases at J, with 10 bases between. The CDR3 is 13 amino acids. Germline values: CDR1 ENHRY, CDR2 SYGVKD. CDR3 nucleotides: TGTGCCATCAGTGGGAGTGATGGAGAGACCCAGTACTTC. Translating gives CAISGSDGETQYF.

The V call is TRBV4-1, the J call TRBJ2-1, with D possibly called TRBD1 or TRBD2 (5 bases each). V was shortened by 0 bases and J by 8 bases, with 14 bases between the two germline ends. The CDR3 loop spans 15 amino acids. Per the germline V gene, CDR1 is MGHRA and CDR2 is YSYEKL. The CDR3 reads CASSQDALGADEQFF. CDR3 bases: TGCGCCAGCAGCCAAGATGCCCTCGGGGCAGATGAGCAGTTCTTC.

The V and J genes are TRBV5-1 and TRBJ2-7, with 8 bases aligning to TRBD1. Trimming at V came to 4 bases and at J to 6 bases, leaving 6 bases not matched to a gene. The germline V gene encodes CDR1 SGHRS and CDR2 YFSETQ. The CDR3 is made up of 13 amino acids. The CDR3 DNA is TGCGCCAGCAGCACAGAGACAGGGGCCGAGCAGTACTTC. As protein: CASSTETGAEQYF. The full variable domain, its missing parts supplied by reference TRBV5-1 and TRBJ2-7, is KAGVTQTPRYLIKTRGQQVTLSCSPISGHRSVSWYQQTPGQGLQFLFEYFSETQRNKGNFPGRFSGRQFSNSRSEMNVSTLELGDSALYLCASSTETGAEQYFGPGTRLTVT.

J is TRBJ2-1 and V is TRBV6-2 or TRBV6-3; 10 bases are a match to TRBD1. With V trimmed by 2 bases and J by 2 bases, 3 bases remained unmatched. The CDR3 has 16 residues. The V gene's germline CDR1 is MNHEY and CDR2 SVGEGT. CDR3 loop: CASSYGTGAPYNEQFF. In DNA form, the CDR3 reads TGTGCCAGCAGTTACGGGACAGGGGCCCCCTACAATGAGCAGTTCTTC.

The V call is TRBV20-1, the J call TRBJ2-4, with D tentatively TRBD1 (5 bases). This CDR3 comprises 11 residues. Germline CDR1 is DFQATT and CDR2 is SNEGSKA (reference sequence). Trimming cost V 1 base and J 12 bases, with 10 bases left between them. The CDR3 DNA is TGCAGTGCTAGAGGGGGCTACGATCAGTACTTC. This gives the protein CSARGGYDQYF.

The rearrangement uses TRBV29-1 and TRBJ2-3, with D tentatively TRBD1 (6 bases). Germline V gives CDR1 SQVTM, CDR2 ANQGSEA. The CDR3 is 13 residues long. Trimming stripped 4 bases from V and 2 bases from J, with 10 bases between. CDR3 coding DNA: TGCAGCGTTGCAGGGGTAGTCACAGATACGCAGTATTTT. Protein: CSVAGVVTDTQYF.

This clonotype was counted between two and nine times. The CDR3 DNA is TGTGCCAGCAGCCCTCCAGGACAGGGGGTAGCTGGGGCCAACGTCCTGACTTTC. Translating it yields CASSPPGQGVAGANVLTF. The rearrangement uses TRBV5-5 and TRBJ2-6; 10 bases line up with TRBD1. V was pared by 4 bases and J by 2 bases, with 9 bases of the junction left unmatched. The germline gives CDR1 SGHKS, CDR2 YYEKEE (reference sequence). The CDR3 runs 18 residues. Full variable domain (rest looked up from reference TRBV5-5 and TRBJ2-6): DAGVTQSPTHLIKTRGQQVTLRCSPISGHKSVSWYQQVLGQGPQFIFQYYEKEERGRGNFPDRFSARQFPNYSSELNVNALLLGDSALYLCASSPPGQGVAGANVLTFGAGSRLTVL.

This clonotype was counted only a few times. The chain is built from TRBV10-3 and TRBJ2-7; tentative D call: TRBD2 (5 bases). The CDR3 is 13 residues long. Germline V gene data show CDR1 as ENHRY and CDR2 as SYGVKD. Deletions cut 9 bases from V and 0 bases from J, with 12 bases between. The CDR3: CAMKPGDSYEQYF. CDR3 nucleotides: TGTGCCATGAAGCCCGGGGACTCCTACGAGCAGTACTTC.

This clonotype appeared a few times. The rearrangement uses TRBV20-1 and TRBJ2-3, with D perhaps being TRBD1 or TRBD2 (5 bases each). The CDR3 is 15 amino acids. Trimming shortened V by 2 bases and J by 8 bases, and 20 bases separated the two germline ends. From germline, CDR1 is DFQATT and CDR2 SNEGSKA (reference sequence). CDR3 region: CSARPSPGRYGTQYF. As DNA, the CDR3 is TGCAGTGCTAGACCTTCCCCGGGGCGCTACGGTACGCAGTATTTT.

This sequence joins TRBV7-6 and TRBJ1-1; D is ambiguous. V shed 6 bases and J shed 3 bases, with 14 bases lying between them. The germline V gene encodes CDR1 SGHVS and CDR2 FNYEAQ. This CDR3 is 14 amino acids long. CDR3 nucleotide sequence: TGTGCCAGCAGTGACGGTGGAATTGACACTGAAGCTTTCTTT. It yields the protein CASSDGGIDTEAFF.

The rearrangement links TRBV12-3 or TRBV12-4 to TRBJ2-1; TRBD1 agrees at 7 bases. The CDR3 runs 13 residues. The V segment lost 3 bases and the J segment 12 bases; nucleotides outside the gene matches: 8. CDR3 in amino acids: CASSFMRAGGQFF. As DNA, the CDR3 is TGTGCCAGCAGTTTTATGAGAGCAGGGGGGCAGTTCTTC.

This clonotype occurred a few times. The CDR3 DNA sequence: TGCGCCAGCAGCCCCCTTCTGGGTCACGGAAACTATGGCTACACCTTC. This translates into CASSPLLGHGNYGYTF. The V call is TRBV4-1, the J call TRBJ1-2; no clear D. The CDR3 is 16 amino acids. V lost 4 bases and J lost 2, with 17 bases in between. Germline CDR1 is MGHRA and CDR2 is YSYEKL.

This clonotype was recorded a few times. This rearrangement joins TRBV20-1 to TRBJ1-2; 7 bases agree with TRBD1. The CDR3 totals 13 residues. CDR1 DFQATT and CDR2 SNEGSKA come from the germline V gene (reference sequence). V lost 5 bases and J lost 3; bases outside the gene matches: 6. The CDR3 region is CSAENRGDYGYTF. For the CDR3, the DNA is TGCAGTGCTGAGAACAGGGGTGACTATGGCTACACCTTC.

The V gene is TRBV12-3 or TRBV12-4, the J gene TRBJ2-2; TRBD1 aligns across 7 bases. Losses at the gene ends were 5 bases for V and 2 bases for J; bases not matched to a gene: 8. The CDR3 runs 16 residues. CDR3 nucleotides: TGTGCCAGCAGTGGGGACAGTACTTTCAACACCGGGGAGCTGTTTTTT. The encoded protein is CASSGDSTFNTGELFF.

This chain joins TRBV24-1 and TRBJ2-1; 10 bases are shared with TRBD2. The germline gives CDR1 KGHDR, CDR2 SFDVKD. After removal of 5 bases from V and 2 bases from J, the junction contained 17 bases not matched to a gene. This CDR3 comprises 20 residues. The CDR3 coding sequence is TGTGCCACCAGTGGCCTGATGGAGACTAGCGGGCGAAGAACCTACAATGAGCAGTTCTTC. Protein: CATSGLMETSGRRTYNEQFF.

The CDR3 coding sequence is TGTGCCAGCACAGTTGGGGGCGGTGGTGAAGCTTTCTTT. Its translation is CASTVGGGGEAFF. The chain has TRBV25-1 and TRBJ1-1; D might be TRBD1 (6 bases). Germline CDR1 is MGHDK and CDR2 is SYGVNS. This CDR3 spans 13 amino acids. V lost 7 bases and J 7 bases, leaving 16 bases between the germline ends.

V usage is TRBV5-1 and J usage is TRBJ2-7, with 11 bases aligning to TRBD2. The V gene's germline CDR1 is SGHRS and CDR2 YFSETQ. This CDR3 contains 13 residues. V shed 7 bases, J shed 2 bases, and the junction held 2 bases outside the gene matches. DNA of the CDR3: TGCGCCAGCGCGACTAGCGGGACCTACGAGCAGTACTTC. It encodes CASATSGTYEQYF.

This clonotype was picked up many times. The genes are TRBV12-3 or TRBV12-4 and TRBJ2-1, with 9 nucleotides matching TRBD1. J gave up 3 bases and V 0 bases, and 0 bases lay outside the gene matches. CDR3 length: 15 residues. The CDR3 is CASSLATGGYNEQFF. The CDR3 bases are TGTGCCAGCAGTTTAGCGACAGGGGGCTACAATGAGCAGTTCTTC.

The CDR3 loop reads CSARESGRRDQPQHF. CDR3 sequence (DNA): TGCAGTGCTAGAGAGAGTGGTAGGCGGGATCAGCCCCAGCATTTT. The chain carries TRBV20-1 and TRBJ1-5; D call uncertain. The CDR3 runs to 15 residues. V lost 0 bases, J lost 5 bases, and 14 bases lay in between. The V gene's germline CDR1 is DFQATT and CDR2 SNEGSKA (reference sequence).